This TCR beta chain comes out of a study of patients and donors after allogeneic stem cell transplantation. This CDR3 is built from 16 residues. The germline gives CDR1 SGHAT, CDR2 FQNNGV. V shed 0 bases and J 4 bases; nucleotides not matched to a gene: 5. MiXCR was run by TCRdb on the RT-PCR reads, yielding one entry per CDR3 protein. The sample has 920,000 or so distinct CDR3 sequences, roughly 18% seen once. V and J are TRBV11-2 and TRBJ2-5; TRBD2 matches 10 bases. The sequence derives from a human donor who was either an allogeneic HSCT recipient or a stem cell or donor lymphocyte infusion donor (not recorded which). It is not recorded whose cells these are; they may come from a transplant donor. The source material was blood, either unsorted or a sorted T cell fraction (not recorded which). CDR3 sequence (DNA): TGTGCCAGCAGCTTAGACCTTCTAGCGGGAGCAGAGACCCAGTACTTC. Translation: CASSLDLLAGAETQYF.